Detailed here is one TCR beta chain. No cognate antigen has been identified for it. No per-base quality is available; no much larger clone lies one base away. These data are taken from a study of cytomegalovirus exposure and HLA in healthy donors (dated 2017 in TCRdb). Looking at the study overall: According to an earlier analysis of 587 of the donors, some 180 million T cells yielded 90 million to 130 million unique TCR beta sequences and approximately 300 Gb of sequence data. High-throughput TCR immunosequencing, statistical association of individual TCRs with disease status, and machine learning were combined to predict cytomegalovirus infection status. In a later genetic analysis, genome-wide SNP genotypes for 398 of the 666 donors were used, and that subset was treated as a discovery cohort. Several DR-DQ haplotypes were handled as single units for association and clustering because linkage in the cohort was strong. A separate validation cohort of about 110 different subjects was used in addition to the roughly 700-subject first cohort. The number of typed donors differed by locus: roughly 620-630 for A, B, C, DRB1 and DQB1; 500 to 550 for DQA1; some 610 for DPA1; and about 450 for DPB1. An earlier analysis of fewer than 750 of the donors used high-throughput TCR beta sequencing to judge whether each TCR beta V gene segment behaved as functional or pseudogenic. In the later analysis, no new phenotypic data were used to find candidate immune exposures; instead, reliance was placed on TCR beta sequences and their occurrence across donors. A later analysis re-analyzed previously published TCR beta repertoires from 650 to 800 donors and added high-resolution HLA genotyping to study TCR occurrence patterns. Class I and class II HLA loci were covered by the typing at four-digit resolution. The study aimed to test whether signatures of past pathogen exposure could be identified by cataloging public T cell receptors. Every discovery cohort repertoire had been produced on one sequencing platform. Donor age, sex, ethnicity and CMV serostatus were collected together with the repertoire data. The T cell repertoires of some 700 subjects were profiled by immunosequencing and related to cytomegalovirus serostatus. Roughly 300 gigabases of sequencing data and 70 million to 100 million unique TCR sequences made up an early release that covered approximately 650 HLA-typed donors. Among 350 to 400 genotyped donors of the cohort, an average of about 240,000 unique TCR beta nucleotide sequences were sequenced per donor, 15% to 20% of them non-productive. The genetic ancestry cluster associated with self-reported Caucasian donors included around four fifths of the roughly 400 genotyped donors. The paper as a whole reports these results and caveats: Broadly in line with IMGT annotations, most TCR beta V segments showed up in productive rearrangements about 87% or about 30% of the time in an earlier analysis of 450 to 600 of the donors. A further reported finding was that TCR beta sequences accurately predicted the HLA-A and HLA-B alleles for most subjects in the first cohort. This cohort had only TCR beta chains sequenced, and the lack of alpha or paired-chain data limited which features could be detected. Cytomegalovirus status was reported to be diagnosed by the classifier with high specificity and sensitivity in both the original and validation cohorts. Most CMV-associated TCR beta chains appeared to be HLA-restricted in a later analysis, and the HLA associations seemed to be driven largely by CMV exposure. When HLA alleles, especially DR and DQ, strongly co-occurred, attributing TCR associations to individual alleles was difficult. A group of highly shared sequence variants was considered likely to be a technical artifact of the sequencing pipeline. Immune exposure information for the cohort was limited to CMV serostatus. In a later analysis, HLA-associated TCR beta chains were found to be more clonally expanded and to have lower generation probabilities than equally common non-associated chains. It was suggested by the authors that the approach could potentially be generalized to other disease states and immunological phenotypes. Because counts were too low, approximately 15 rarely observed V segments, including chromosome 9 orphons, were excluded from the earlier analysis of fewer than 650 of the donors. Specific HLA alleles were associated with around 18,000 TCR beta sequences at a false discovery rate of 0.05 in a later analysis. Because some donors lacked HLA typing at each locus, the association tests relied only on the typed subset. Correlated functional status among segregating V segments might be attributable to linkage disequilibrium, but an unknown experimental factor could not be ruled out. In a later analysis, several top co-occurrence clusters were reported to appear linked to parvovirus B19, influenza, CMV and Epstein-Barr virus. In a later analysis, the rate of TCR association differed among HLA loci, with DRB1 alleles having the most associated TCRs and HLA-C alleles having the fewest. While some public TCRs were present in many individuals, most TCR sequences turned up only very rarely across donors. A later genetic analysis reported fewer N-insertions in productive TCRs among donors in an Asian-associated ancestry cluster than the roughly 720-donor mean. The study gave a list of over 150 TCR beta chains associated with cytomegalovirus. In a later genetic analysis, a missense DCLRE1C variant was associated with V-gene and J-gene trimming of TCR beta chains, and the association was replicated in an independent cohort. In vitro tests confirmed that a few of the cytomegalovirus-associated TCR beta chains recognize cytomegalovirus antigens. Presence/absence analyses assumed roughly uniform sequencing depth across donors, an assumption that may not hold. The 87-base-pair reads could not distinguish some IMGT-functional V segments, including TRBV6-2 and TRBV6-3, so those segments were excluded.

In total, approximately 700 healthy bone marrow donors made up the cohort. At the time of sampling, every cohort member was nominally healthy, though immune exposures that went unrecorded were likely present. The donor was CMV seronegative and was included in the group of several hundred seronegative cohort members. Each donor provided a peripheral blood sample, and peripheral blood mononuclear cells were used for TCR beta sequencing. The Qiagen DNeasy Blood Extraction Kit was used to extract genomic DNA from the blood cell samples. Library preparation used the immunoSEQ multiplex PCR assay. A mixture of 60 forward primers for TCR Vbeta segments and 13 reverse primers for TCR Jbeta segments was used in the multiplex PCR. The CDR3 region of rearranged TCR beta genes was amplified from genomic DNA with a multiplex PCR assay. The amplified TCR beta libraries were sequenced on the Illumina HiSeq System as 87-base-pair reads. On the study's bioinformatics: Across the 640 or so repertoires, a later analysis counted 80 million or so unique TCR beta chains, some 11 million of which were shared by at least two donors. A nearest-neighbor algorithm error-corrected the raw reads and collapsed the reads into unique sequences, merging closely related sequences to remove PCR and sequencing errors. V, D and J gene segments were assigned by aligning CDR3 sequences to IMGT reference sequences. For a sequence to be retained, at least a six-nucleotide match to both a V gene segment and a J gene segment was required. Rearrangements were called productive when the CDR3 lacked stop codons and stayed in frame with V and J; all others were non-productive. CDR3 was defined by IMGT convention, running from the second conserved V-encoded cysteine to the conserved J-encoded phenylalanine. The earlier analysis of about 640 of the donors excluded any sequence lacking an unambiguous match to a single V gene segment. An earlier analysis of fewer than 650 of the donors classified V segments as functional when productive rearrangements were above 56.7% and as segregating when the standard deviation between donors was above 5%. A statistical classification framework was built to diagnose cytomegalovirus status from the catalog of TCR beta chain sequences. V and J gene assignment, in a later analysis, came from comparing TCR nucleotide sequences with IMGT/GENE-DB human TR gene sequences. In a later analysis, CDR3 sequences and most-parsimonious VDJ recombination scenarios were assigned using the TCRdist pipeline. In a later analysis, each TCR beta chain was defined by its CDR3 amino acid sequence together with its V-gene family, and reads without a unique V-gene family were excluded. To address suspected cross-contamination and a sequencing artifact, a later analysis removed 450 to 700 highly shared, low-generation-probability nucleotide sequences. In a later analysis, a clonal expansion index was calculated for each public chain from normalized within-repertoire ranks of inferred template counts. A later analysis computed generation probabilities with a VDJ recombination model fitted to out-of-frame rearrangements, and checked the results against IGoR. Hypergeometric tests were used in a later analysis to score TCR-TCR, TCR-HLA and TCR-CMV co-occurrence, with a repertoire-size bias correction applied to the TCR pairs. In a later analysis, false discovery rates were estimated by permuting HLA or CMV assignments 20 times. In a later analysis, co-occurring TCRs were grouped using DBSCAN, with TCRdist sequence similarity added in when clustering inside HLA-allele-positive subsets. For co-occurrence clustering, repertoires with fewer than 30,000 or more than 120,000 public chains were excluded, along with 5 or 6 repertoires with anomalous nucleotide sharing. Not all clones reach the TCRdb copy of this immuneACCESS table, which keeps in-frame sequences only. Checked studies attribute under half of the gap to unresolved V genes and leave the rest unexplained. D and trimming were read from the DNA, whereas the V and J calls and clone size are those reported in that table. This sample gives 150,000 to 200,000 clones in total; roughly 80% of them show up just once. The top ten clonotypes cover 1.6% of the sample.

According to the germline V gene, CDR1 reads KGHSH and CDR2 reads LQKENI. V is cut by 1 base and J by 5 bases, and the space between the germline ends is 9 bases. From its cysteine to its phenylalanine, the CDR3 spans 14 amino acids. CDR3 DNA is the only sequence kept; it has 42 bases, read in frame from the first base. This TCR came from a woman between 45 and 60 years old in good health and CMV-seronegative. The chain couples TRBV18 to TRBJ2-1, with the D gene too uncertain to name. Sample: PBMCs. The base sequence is TGTGCCAGCTCACCACAAGACTTACACAATGAGCAGTTCTTC. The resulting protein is CASSPQDLHNEQFF.